One sample yielded the 24 T cell receptor beta chains listed below, sequenced in a study of blood T cell repertoires in COVID-19. Profiled with immunoSEQ multiplex PCR; TCRdb holds only in-frame clones, not every one. The sample includes over 40,000 clones, roughly 85% of them seen just once. Sequenced sample: peripheral blood. The receptors stem from a woman older than 75 with acute or convalescent COVID-19.

This clone was picked up one time. The chain employs TRBV6-2 or TRBV6-3 and TRBJ2-1; 9 nucleotides align to TRBD2. The junction had 16 bases not matched to a gene; V was cut back by 4 bases and J by 3 bases. Looked up from germline, CDR1 is MNHEY and CDR2 is SVGEGT. The CDR3 runs 19 residues. The DNA of the CDR3 is TGTGCCAGCAGTTCCTTCCCAGGTAGCGGGGGAGCTGGCTACAATGAGCAGTTCTTC. It codes for CASSSFPGSGGAGYNEQFF.

The chain recombines TRBV5-8 with TRBJ1-2, with TRBD1 identical over 7 bases. Per germline, CDR1 SGHTS and CDR2 YDEGEE. J gave up 7 bases and V 0 bases, and 18 bases lay outside the gene matches. CDR3 length: 18 amino acids. CDR3 bases: TGTGCCAGCAGCTTGGTCGTTTTTACCGACAGGGCCAATGGTGGCTACACCTTC. This encodes CASSLVVFTDRANGGYTF.

V and J are TRBV11-2 and TRBJ2-1, with a tentative D call TRBD1 (6 bases). V was clipped by 6 bases and J by 8 bases, with 23 bases between them. This CDR3 is 16 amino acids long. The germline gives CDR1 SGHAT, CDR2 FQNNGV. The CDR3 loop reads CASSQRRIPRGDEQFF. CDR3 bases: TGTGCCAGCAGTCAAAGGCGGATTCCCAGGGGCGATGAGCAGTTCTTC.

There are a few counts of this clone. The chain links TRBV27 to TRBJ1-1; no firm D call. Trimming took 5 bases from V and 6 from J, leaving 13 bases between them. Germline V gives CDR1 MNHEY, CDR2 SMNVEV (reference sequence). The CDR3 length is 13 residues. CDR3: CASSLLFGAEAFF. The CDR3 DNA sequence: TGTGCCAGCAGTCTACTTTTCGGGGCTGAAGCTTTCTTT.

This clone was seen just once. The rearrangement joins TRBV27 to TRBJ2-7, with D perhaps matching TRBD1 (5 bases). Deletions cut 6 bases from V and 3 bases from J, with 6 bases between. CDR1 MNHEY and CDR2 SMNVEV come from the germline V gene (reference sequence). The CDR3 has 11 residues. The CDR3 here is CASRDSYEQYF. The DNA for the CDR3 is TGTGCCAGCAGAGACAGCTACGAGCAGTACTTC.

This chain joins TRBV6-5 and TRBJ2-7; TRBD1 is a possible D gene (6 bases). This CDR3 has 14 amino acids. Germline loops: CDR1 MNHEY, CDR2 SVGAGI. V was trimmed by 6 bases and J by 6 bases, leaving 18 bases between them. The CDR3 sequence: CASRHRDPGREQYF. The CDR3 DNA reads as TGTGCCAGCAGGCACAGGGATCCCGGCCGCGAGCAGTACTTC.

The chain is built from TRBV7-2 and TRBJ1-6, with a tentative D call TRBD1 (5 bases). In germline, CDR1 is SGHTA, CDR2 FQGNSA. Trimming removed 3 bases at V and 6 bases at J, with 6 bases between. This CDR3 has 13 residues. CDR3 DNA: TGTGCCAGCAGCTTTCAGGGTAATTCACCCCTCCACTTT. It codes for CASSFQGNSPLHF.

The chain uses TRBV11-1 and TRBJ2-7; weak D call: TRBD1 (8 bases). The CDR3 runs to 14 residues. Trimming took off 5 bases at V and 4 bases at J, with 15 bases between the two ends. Germline loops: CDR1 SGHAT, CDR2 FQDESV (reference sequence). CDR3 loop: CASSLQQGGYEQYF. The CDR3 bases are TGTGCCAGCAGCCTGCAACAGGGGGGGTACGAGCAGTACTTC.

CDR3 residues: CASHRAHTIYF. CDR3 bases: TGTGCCAGCCACAGGGCGCACACCATATATTTT. The chain combines TRBV19 with TRBJ1-3, with D tentatively TRBD1 (6 bases). Trimming took 9 bases from V and 8 from J, leaving 11 bases between them. The CDR3 contains 11 residues. The V gene's germline CDR1 is LNHDA and CDR2 SQIVND (reference sequence).

The V and J genes are TRBV25-1 and TRBJ1-6; 10 nucleotides line up with TRBD1. Germline V gene data show CDR1 as MGHDK and CDR2 as SYGVNS. Trimming at V came to 1 base and at J to 7 bases, leaving 4 bases not matched to a gene. The CDR3 sequence is 16 residues long. CDR3 region: CASSEWGQGSNSPLHF. Here the CDR3 DNA reads TGTGCCAGCAGTGAATGGGGACAGGGGTCCAATTCACCCCTCCACTTT.

The gene calls are TRBV29-1 and TRBJ2-6, with D possibly matching TRBD1 (6 bases). The CDR3 runs to 17 residues. CDR1 SQVTM and CDR2 ANQGSEA come from the germline V gene. V was clipped by 3 bases and J by 2 bases, with 17 bases between them. CDR3 in amino acids: CSVERVQGLAGANVLTF. The CDR3, as DNA: TGCAGCGTTGAGAGAGTGCAGGGGCTAGCTGGGGCCAACGTCCTGACTTTC.

CDR3 DNA: TGTGCCAGCAGCTTAGACCTAGCGGGGACAGATACGCAGTATTTT. Protein: CASSLDLAGTDTQYF. The V call is TRBV11-2, the J call TRBJ2-3; 9 bases are shared with TRBD2. Germline trimming cut 0 bases from V and 3 bases from J; bases unmatched to any gene: 1. CDR1 and CDR2 (germline): SGHAT, FQNNGV. The CDR3 totals 15 residues.

V usage is TRBV6-2 or TRBV6-3 and J usage is TRBJ2-7, with D perhaps TRBD2 (5 bases). CDR1 and CDR2 (germline): MNHEY, SVGEGT. The CDR3 is 15 residues long. V lost 0 bases and J 2 bases, leaving 11 bases between the germline ends. The CDR3 DNA follows: TGTGCCAGCAGTTACTCGAATGGAGGAACCTACGAGCAGTACTTC. This gives the protein CASSYSNGGTYEQYF.

The chain links TRBV19 to TRBJ1-6; D might be TRBD1 (6 bases). Between the trimmed V and J ends, which lost 5 bases and 9 bases, there was a span of 11 bases. This CDR3 region has 13 residues. Germline assignment: CDR1 LNHDA and CDR2 SQIVND (reference sequence). CDR3 in amino acids: CASSSPQGSPLHF. CDR3 nucleotides: TGTGCCAGTAGTTCCCCACAGGGTTCACCCCTCCACTTT.

The chain carries TRBV15 and TRBJ1-6, with TRBD1 identical over 7 bases. This CDR3 is 15 amino acids long. Germline V gives CDR1 LNHNV, CDR2 YYDKDF (reference sequence). Trimming at V came to 0 bases and at J to 8 bases, leaving 4 bases not matched to a gene. CDR3 region: CATSRDRRGDSPLHF. CDR3 in DNA: TGTGCCACCAGCAGAGATCGCAGGGGGGATTCACCCCTCCACTTT.

The rearrangement uses TRBV19 and TRBJ1-5; possibly TRBD1 for D (6 bases). CDR3 length equals 13 residues. The germline gives CDR1 LNHDA, CDR2 SQIVND (reference sequence). Trimming took 6 bases from V and 5 from J, leaving 11 bases between them. CDR3 in amino acids: CASRSGVDQPQHF. The CDR3 DNA follows: TGTGCCAGTAGATCAGGGGTTGATCAGCCCCAGCATTTT.

The V and J genes are TRBV13 and TRBJ2-1, with D possibly being TRBD1 (5 bases). This CDR3 contains 13 residues. Trimming stripped 5 bases from V and 6 bases from J, with 11 bases between. The germline CDR1 and CDR2 sequences are PRHDT and FYEKMQ (reference sequence). CDR3 sequence reads: CASSGREGNEQFF. The CDR3 bases are TGTGCCAGCAGCGGCAGGGAAGGCAATGAGCAGTTCTTC.

DNA of the CDR3: TGTGCCAGCAGCCTCCGAGGGGGTCGGGGCCGCTCTGGGGCCAACGTCCTGACTTTC. Amino acid sequence: CASSLRGGRGRSGANVLTF. The J gene is TRBJ2-6, the V gene TRBV3-1 (or the pseudogene TRBV3-2), with D perhaps TRBD1 (6 bases). Germline V CDR1 and CDR2: LGHDT, YNNKEL (reference sequence). V lost 4 bases to trimming and J lost 0 bases, with 19 bases between them. CDR3 length: 19 amino acids.

V usage is TRBV7-9 and J usage is TRBJ1-1; 7 bases match TRBD1. The CDR3 is 14 amino acids. CDR1 is SEHNR and CDR2 is FQNEAQ in the germline V gene (reference sequence). Germline trimming cut 3 bases from V and 1 base from J; bases unmatched to any gene: 2. DNA for the CDR3: TGTGCCAGCAGCTTGGGGACAGCGAACACTGAAGCTTTCTTT. Translating gives CASSLGTANTEAFF.

This rearrangement joins TRBV19 to TRBJ2-3, with 10 bases lining up with TRBD2. Germline CDR1 LNHDA, CDR2 SQIVND (reference sequence). This CDR3 is 16 amino acids long. V was pared by 5 bases and J by 0 bases, with 5 bases of the junction left unmatched. The CDR3 sequence is CASSSGLAVSTDTQYF. The CDR3 DNA reads as TGTGCCAGTAGTTCTGGACTAGCGGTGAGCACAGATACGCAGTATTTT.

In its sample, this clone is medium-sized. V gene TRBV6-5 combines with J gene TRBJ1-4; D is possibly TRBD1 (5 bases). The germline gives CDR1 MNHEY, CDR2 SVGAGI. CDR3 size: 14 residues. Trimming took 7 bases from V and 7 from J, leaving 16 bases between them. In DNA form, the CDR3 reads TGTGCCAGCACCCCTGCAGGGTTGGGTGAAAAACTGTTTTTT. The encoded protein is CASTPAGLGEKLFF.

The chain combines TRBV2 with TRBJ2-2, with D perhaps TRBD1 (7 bases). The CDR3 length is 15 residues. Trimming took 7 bases from V and 4 from J, leaving 16 bases between them. Looked up from germline, CDR1 is SNHLY and CDR2 is FYNNEI. The CDR3 region is CASTEGASATGELFF. CDR3 DNA: TGTGCCAGCACGGAGGGGGCGAGTGCCACCGGGGAGCTGTTTTTT.

This chain uses TRBV25-1 with TRBJ1-1, with D possibly being TRBD1 (6 bases). Per germline, CDR1 MGHDK and CDR2 SYGVNS. This CDR3 is 13 amino acids long. V was shortened by 4 bases and J by 5 bases, with 11 bases between the two germline ends. CDR3 region: CASSVPQGTEAFF. The CDR3 DNA is TGTGCCAGCAGTGTCCCCCAGGGGACTGAAGCTTTCTTT.

The genes are TRBV2 and TRBJ1-3; perhaps TRBD1 as D (5 bases). V shed 1 base and J shed 0 bases, with 10 bases lying between them. CDR3 size: 16 residues. The germline CDR1 and CDR2 sequences are SNHLY and FYNNEI. CDR3 sequence: CASSEVIGVSGNTIYF. CDR3 sequence (DNA): TGTGCCAGCAGTGAAGTTATAGGGGTCTCTGGAAACACCATATATTTT.